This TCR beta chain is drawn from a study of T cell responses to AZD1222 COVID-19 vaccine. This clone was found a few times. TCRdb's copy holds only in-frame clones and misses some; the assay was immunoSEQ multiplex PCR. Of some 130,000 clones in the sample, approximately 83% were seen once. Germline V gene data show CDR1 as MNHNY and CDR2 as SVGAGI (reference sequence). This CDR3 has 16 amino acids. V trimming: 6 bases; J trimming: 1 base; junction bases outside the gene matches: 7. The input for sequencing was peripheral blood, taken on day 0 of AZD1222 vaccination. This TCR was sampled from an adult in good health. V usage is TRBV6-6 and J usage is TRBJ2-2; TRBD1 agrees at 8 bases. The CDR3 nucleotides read TGTGCCAGCAGCCCTCAAGGACAGGGGAACACCGGGGAGCTGTTTTTT. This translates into CASSPQGQGNTGELFF.